The clone carrying this T cell receptor beta chain showed up just once. Under the authors' procedure: The authors estimated nucleated cell counts from reference gene primer amplification. The table came from immunoSEQ multiplex PCR; TCRdb's copy has only in-frame clones and leaves some out. The V and J calls and clone size come from that table; D and trimming were worked out from the DNA. The repertoire has over 250,000 clones, roughly 91% of them found once; the top ten carry around 0.91%. The sample originates from a study of blood T cell repertoires in COVID-19. Overall study: Samples representing acute and convalescent COVID-19 were sourced from the United States, Italy and Spain. T cells, B-cell-depleted T cells, or PBMCs provided the cDNA or gDNA that served as material.

CDR3 length equals 19 residues. Germline CDR1 reads MNHNS; CDR2 reads SASEGT. Unmatched junction bases numbered 13, after V lost 0 bases and J lost 2 bases. The rearrangement uses TRBV6-1 and TRBJ2-1; 7 positions match TRBD2. The clonotype comes from a woman in her thirties or forties who had recovered from COVID-19. Sequencing input: peripheral blood. CDR3 DNA: TGTGCCAGCAGTGAAGCGCCCCCGGGTGGAGCGGGGACCTACAATGAGCAGTTCTTC. This sequence encodes CASSEAPPGGAGTYNEQFF.